A single sample gave rise to the 7 T cell receptor beta chains below, sequenced in a study of blood T cell repertoires in COVID-19. This table comes from immunoSEQ multiplex PCR, and its TCRdb copy is limited to in-frame clones, with some not included. The data contain about 150,000 clones, roughly 80% of them singletons. Sequencing was performed on peripheral blood. Receptors were obtained from a man older than 75 with acute or convalescent COVID-19.

The chain has TRBV9 and TRBJ1-2, with 8 positions matching TRBD1. Losses at the gene ends were 3 bases for V and 3 bases for J; bases not matched to a gene: 4. Per germline, CDR1 SGDLS and CDR2 YYNGEE. This CDR3 comprises 14 residues. CDR3 amino acids: CASSASQGDYGYTF. CDR3 coding DNA: TGTGCCAGCAGCGCCTCACAGGGGGACTATGGCTACACCTTC.

The chain links TRBV4-1 to TRBJ1-2; TRBD1 might be the D (5 bases). The CDR3 extends over 14 amino acids. Germline CDR1 is MGHRA and CDR2 is YSYEKL. The germline V and J ends were trimmed by 2 bases and 4 bases, with 11 bases remaining between them. The CDR3: CASSQSTATYGYTF. CDR3 in DNA: TGCGCCAGCAGCCAATCGACAGCAACCTATGGCTACACCTTC.

There are a few counts of this clone. The V call is TRBV11-2, the J call TRBJ2-5, with 9 bases that match TRBD1. This CDR3 has 15 residues. CDR1 SGHAT and CDR2 FQNNGV come from the germline V gene. The J segment lost 5 bases and the V segment lost 11 bases, leaving 15 bases of the junction unmatched. The CDR3 loop reads CACAGRGTGWETQYF. The CDR3 bases are TGTGCCTGCGCGGGGCGGGGGACAGGGTGGGAGACCCAGTACTTC.

The chain has TRBV5-4 and TRBJ2-5, with 9 bases identical to TRBD1. The germline gives CDR1 SGHNT, CDR2 YYREEE (reference sequence). This CDR3 comprises 15 residues. The V gene end was trimmed by 4 bases and the J gene end by 5 bases; junction bases not matched to a gene: 9. The CDR3 DNA sequence: TGTGCCAGCAGCCTGACCCTAGGACAGGGGGAGACCCAGTACTTC. This sequence encodes CASSLTLGQGETQYF.

V gene TRBV7-2 combines with J gene TRBJ2-5; 7 nucleotides line up with TRBD1. The CDR3 runs to 14 residues. CDR1 and CDR2 (germline): SGHTA, FQGNSA. V shed 0 bases, J shed 4 bases, and the junction held 2 bases outside the gene matches. The CDR3 loop reads CASSLATGRETQYF. CDR3 bases: TGTGCCAGCAGCTTAGCGACAGGGCGAGAGACCCAGTACTTC.

The chain links TRBV28 to TRBJ1-1; D not certain. CDR1 and CDR2 (germline): MDHEN, SYDVKM. The V gene lost 6 bases and the J gene lost 3 bases, with 17 bases spanning the gap. This CDR3 has 15 amino acids. The CDR3 region is CASSPRRGWDTEAFF. The CDR3 DNA follows: TGTGCCAGCAGCCCCCGGCGGGGATGGGACACTGAAGCTTTCTTT.

This chain links TRBV11-3 with TRBJ2-2; D is undetermined. The V gene's germline CDR1 is SGHNT and CDR2 YENEEA. The V and J ends lost 5 bases and 3 bases respectively, with 10 bases between them. The CDR3 contains 14 residues. Written as DNA, the CDR3 is TGTGCCAGCAGCCGTCGCCGCGACACCGGGGAGCTGTTTTTT. This codes for CASSRRRDTGELFF.